A selection of T cell receptor beta chains follows, all from one sample in a study of shared clonotypes between healthy human individuals. Clones were read by immunoSEQ multiplex PCR, and TCRdb kept only the in-frame ones, dropping some. Of 1.4 million or so clones listed, 98% to 99% are singletons. The specimen sequenced was naive CD4+ T cells sorted from blood. Receptor source: a young man in good health. The CDR3 runs from the conserved cysteine through the conserved F or W. A D gene is named only where the DNA matches it firmly. Size tells how often a clone was seen (once, few, many) or the class of an expanded clone, and some rows leave it out.

>TRBD1|-|TRBV9|TRBJ2-5
CASSVGRGETQYF
TGTGCCAGCAGCGTAGGCAGGGGGGAGACCCAGTACTTC
>-|-|TRBV30|TRBJ1-5
CAWSVVGGNRAQPQHF
TGTGCCTGGAGTGTAGTGGGTGGGAACCGGGCTCAGCCCCAGCATTTT
>TRBD2|-|TRBV11-2|TRBJ2-3
CASSPSLLAGPTDTQYF
TGTGCCAGCAGTCCGAGTCTACTAGCGGGACCCACAGATACGCAGTATTTT
>-|-|TRBV9|TRBJ2-1
CASSVGLGTLRSAASYNEQFF
TGTGCCAGCAGCGTAGGATTAGGGACACTAAGATCGGCGGCCTCCTACAATGAGCAGTTCTTC
>-|-|TRBV9|TRBJ2-6
CASSARNSGANVLTF
TGTGCCAGCAGCGCCCGGAACTCTGGGGCCAACGTCCTGACTTTC
>-|-|TRBV5-1|TRBJ2-1
CASSSGLLTIHNEQFF
TGCGCCAGCAGCTCGGGACTCCTCACAATTCACAATGAGCAGTTCTTC
>-|-|TRBV6-6|TRBJ2-7
CASSRTTVSHEQYF
TGTGCCAGCAGCCGGACTACCGTATCCCACGAGCAGTACTTC
>-|-|TRBV11-2|TRBJ2-5
CASSPTGGETQYF
TGTGCCAGCAGCCCCACCGGAGGGGAGACCCAGTACTTC
>-|-|TRBV30|TRBJ1-5
CAWSTRGREPQHF
TGTGCCTGGAGTACCAGGGGTAGAGAGCCCCAGCATTTT
>TRBD2|-|TRBV14|TRBJ2-3
CASSQALLGLAGDTQYF
TGTGCCAGCAGCCAAGCCTTGCTCGGACTAGCGGGAGATACGCAGTATTTT
>-|-|TRBV28|TRBJ2-7
CASSPPGTFPLYEQYF
TGTGCCAGCAGTCCCCCCGGGACCTTCCCCCTCTACGAGCAGTACTTC
>TRBD2|-|TRBV2|TRBJ2-1
CASSKGLASGEQFF
TGTGCCAGCAGCAAGGGACTAGCATCGGGGGAGCAGTTCTTC
>TRBD2|-|TRBV18|TRBJ2-2
CASSPTSGSNTGELFF
TGTGCCAGCTCACCGACTAGCGGGTCGAACACCGGGGAGCTGTTTTTT
>-|-|TRBV28|TRBJ2-2
CASSHYARYTGELFF
TGTGCCAGCAGCCATTATGCAAGATACACCGGGGAGCTGTTTTTT
>-|-|TRBV19|TRBJ2-2
CASSINTAGELFF
TGTGCCAGTAGTATTAACACTGCCGGGGAGCTGTTTTTT
>-|-|TRBV5-1|TRBJ2-7
CASSFRTGNYEQYF
TGCGCCAGCAGCTTCCGGACGGGAAACTACGAGCAGTACTTC
>TRBD2|-|TRBV28|TRBJ2-3
CAVGGGTDTQYF
TGTGCCGTGGGGGGGGGTACAGATACGCAGTATTTT
>-|once|TRBV18|TRBJ1-2
CASSSDGNYGYTF
TGTGCCAGCTCATCCGACGGGAACTATGGCTACACCTTC
>TRBD1|-|TRBV6-1|TRBJ1-2
CASNTGASGGYGYTF
TGTGCCAGCAATACCGGGGCCTCAGGGGGCTATGGCTACACCTTC
>TRBD1|once|TRBV7-9|TRBJ2-7
CVESGTGNEQYF
TGTGTGGAGTCCGGGACAGGGAATGAGCAGTACTTC
>TRBD2|-|TRBV13|TRBJ2-4
CASSLGKLRGEGAKNIQYF
TGTGCCAGCAGCTTAGGCAAACTCCGGGGGGAAGGTGCCAAAAACATTCAGTACTTC
>TRBD1|-|TRBV5-4|TRBJ2-3
CASSDGQGRADTQYF
TGTGCCAGCAGCGACGGACAGGGGCGGGCAGATACGCAGTATTTT
>-|-|TRBV18|TRBJ2-7
CASSPPSLSYEQYF
TGTGCCAGCTCACCACCTTCACTATCCTACGAGCAGTACTTC
>-|-|TRBV5-1|TRBJ2-1
CASSGETVPQYNEQFF
TGCGCCAGCAGCGGGGAGACAGTGCCCCAATACAATGAGCAGTTCTTC
>-|-|TRBV27|TRBJ1-1
CASSLGLQAFF
TGTGCCAGCAGTTTAGGGTTGCAAGCTTTCTTT
>-|-|TRBV9|TRBJ1-1
CASSVSPRVVANTEAFF
TGTGCCAGCAGCGTCAGCCCCAGGGTTGTCGCGAACACTGAAGCTTTCTTT
>-|-|TRBV7-9|TRBJ2-7
CASSLIGNSYEQYF
TGTGCCAGCAGCTTAATTGGGAATTCCTACGAGCAGTACTTC
>-|-|TRBV7-2|TRBJ2-7
CASSLQTEHYEQYF
TGTGCCAGCAGCTTACAGACAGAGCACTACGAGCAGTACTTC
>-|-|TRBV5-4|TRBJ2-7
CASSRDKNYEQYF
TGTGCCAGCAGCCGGGACAAAAACTACGAGCAGTACTTC
>TRBD2|-|TRBV18|TRBJ2-7
CASSPLPAGGLSSYEQYF
TGTGCCAGCTCACCACTGCCAGCGGGAGGTCTAAGCTCCTACGAGCAGTACTTC
>TRBD2|-|TRBV15|TRBJ2-1
CATEGWREESSYNEQFF
TGTGCCACCGAAGGCTGGCGGGAGGAGAGCTCCTACAATGAGCAGTTCTTC
>TRBD2|-|TRBV7-3|TRBJ2-7
CASSLGLAGKYEQYF
TGTGCCAGCAGCTTAGGTCTAGCGGGAAAGTACGAGCAGTACTTC
>TRBD2|-|TRBV7-2|TRBJ2-3
CASSQGLAGGTDTQYF
TGTGCCAGCAGCCAGGGACTAGCGGGAGGAACAGATACGCAGTATTTT
>-|-|TRBV28|TRBJ1-5
CASSLGGYSNQPQHF
TGTGCCAGCAGTTTAGGGGGTTATAGCAATCAGCCCCAGCATTTT
>-|-|TRBV2|TRBJ2-1
CASTRSSNEQFF
TGTGCCAGCACCCGGTCTAGCAATGAGCAGTTCTTC
>-|-|TRBV7-2|TRBJ2-5
CASSLALRDPRQETQYF
TGTGCCAGCAGCTTAGCGCTTAGGGACCCTCGACAAGAGACCCAGTACTTC
>-|-|TRBV7-9|TRBJ2-7
CASSSAYEQYF
TGTGCCAGCAGTTCGGCCTACGAGCAGTACTTC
>-|-|TRBV9|TRBJ2-3
CASSVVARDTQYF
TGTGCCAGCAGCGTAGTGGCTAGAGATACGCAGTATTTT
>-|-|TRBV5-4|TRBJ2-7
CASSTFEEQYF
TGTGCCAGCAGCACCTTTGAGGAGCAGTACTTC
>-|-|TRBV4-1|TRBJ2-7
CASSHEGVPYEQYF
TGCGCCAGCAGCCACGAAGGGGTGCCCTACGAGCAGTACTTC
>-|-|TRBV28|TRBJ2-3
CASSLISDRHTDTQYF
TGTGCCAGCAGTTTAATTAGCGACCGACACACAGATACGCAGTATTTT
>TRBD2|-|TRBV18|TRBJ2-3
CASSPRLAASTDTQYF
TGTGCCAGCTCACCACGACTAGCGGCTAGCACAGATACGCAGTATTTT
>-|-|TRBV4-1|TRBJ1-2
CASSQAFRPKEGYTF
TGCGCCAGCAGCCAAGCCTTCCGGCCCAAGGAAGGCTACACCTTC
>TRBD2|once|TRBV28|TRBJ2-1
CASSFRAGVYEQFF
TGTGCCAGCAGTTTTCGAGCGGGAGTTTATGAGCAGTTCTTC
>TRBD1|-|TRBV5-1|TRBJ2-5
CASSTEGQGAETQYF
TGCGCCAGCAGCACGGAAGGACAGGGGGCAGAGACCCAGTACTTC
>-|-|TRBV2|TRBJ2-2
CASSPATGELFF
TGTGCCAGCAGTCCGGCAACCGGGGAGCTGTTTTTT
>TRBD1|-|TRBV19|TRBJ2-1
CASSTGDRLRSNEQFF
TGTGCCAGTAGTACGGGGGACAGGCTTAGGAGCAATGAGCAGTTCTTC
>TRBD1|-|TRBV23-1|TRBJ2-7
CASSQIWDRSIYEQYF
TGCGCCAGCAGTCAAATATGGGACAGGTCTATATACGAGCAGTACTTC
>-|-|TRBV10-1|TRBJ1-1
CASQTEELQGTEAFF
TGCGCCAGCCAGACAGAGGAGTTGCAGGGCACTGAAGCTTTCTTT
>TRBD2|-|TRBV18|TRBJ2-7
CASSPITGTSGSPYEQYF
TGTGCCAGCTCACCAATCACCGGGACTAGCGGGAGCCCCTACGAGCAGTACTTC
>-|-|TRBV29-1|TRBJ1-5
CSVGVGDQPQHF
TGCAGCGTTGGAGTGGGGGATCAGCCCCAGCATTTT
>TRBD1|-|TRBV7-2|TRBJ1-2
CASSPPGQIYTF
TGTGCCAGCAGCCCCCCGGGACAGATCTACACCTTC
>-|-|TRBV7-2|TRBJ1-2
CASSPDVNYGYTF
TGTGCCAGCAGCCCGGACGTGAACTATGGCTACACCTTC
>TRBD2|-|TRBV6-1|TRBJ2-1
CASSEQRLAFNEQFF
TGTGCCAGCAGTGAACAGCGACTAGCGTTCAATGAGCAGTTCTTC
>-|-|TRBV5-6|TRBJ2-1
CASSLEGRGRPEQFF
TGTGCCAGCAGCTTGGAGGGTAGGGGAAGGCCTGAGCAGTTCTTC
>-|-|TRBV28|TRBJ1-1
CASGHSSEAFF
TGTGCCAGCGGGCACAGTTCTGAAGCTTTCTTT
>-|-|TRBV5-5|TRBJ2-2
CASSLNQGRSTGELFF
TGTGCCAGCAGCCTCAACCAGGGAAGGAGTACCGGGGAGCTGTTTTTT
>TRBD2|-|TRBV18|TRBJ2-7
CASSPRTSGYEQYF
TGTGCCAGCTCACCCAGGACTAGCGGTTACGAGCAGTACTTC